This TCR beta chain originates from a study of early T cells in non-severe SARS-CoV-2 infection. Only a few counts were recorded for this clonotype. One entry per CDR3 protein, called by TCRdb with MiXCR from the 5' RACE reads. Of 80,000 to 100,000 distinct CDR3 sequences listed, 14% were seen once; the top ten hold 5% to 7.5%. The CDR3 runs 11 residues. Germline V gene lookup returns CDR1 SEHNR and CDR2 FQNEAQ (reference sequence). Trimming left V 5 bases short and J 7 bases short, with 9 bases between. The gene calls are TRBV7-9 and TRBJ2-7; the D is unclear. The sequenced sample was whole blood. The source is an adult who was a healthcare worker with PCR-confirmed SARS-CoV-2 infection or an uninfected control (not recorded which). This CDR3 reads CASSPLEEQYF. The CDR3, as DNA: TGTGCCAGCAGCCCGTTGGAGGAGCAGTACTTC. Supplemented by reference TRBV7-9 and TRBJ2-7, the full variable domain reads DTGVSQNPRHKITKRGQNVTFRCDPISEHNRLYWYRQTLGQGPEFLTYFQNEAQLEKSRLLSDRFSAERPKGSFSTLEIQRTEQGDSAMYLCASSPLEEQYFGPGTRLTVT.